The clone carrying this T cell receptor beta chain was detected a few times. Its antigen is unknown. This sample was included in a study of CD8 T cells in ankylosing spondylitis. Study-level findings and limits: Matched ankylosing spondylitis synovial fluid reportedly contained a significantly enriched population of disease-linked clones. A motif of several highly homologous TCR beta variants was seen as apparently characteristic of ankylosing spondylitis blood. Reactive arthritis synovial fluid and blood previously showed some of these motif variants.

The V gene lost 2 bases and the J gene lost 0 bases, with 7 bases spanning the gap. The CDR3 sequence is 14 residues long. Germline V CDR1 and CDR2: LNHDA, SQIVND (reference sequence). As the method for making TCR beta libraries, quantitative 5'-RACE with molecular barcodes was used. TCRdb analysed the 5' RACE reads with MiXCR anew, one entry per CDR3 protein. This table has around 280,000 distinct CDR3 sequences, 15% to 25% appearing once. Sequencing input: blood, either unsorted or a sorted T cell fraction (not recorded which). The rearrangement joins TRBV19 to TRBJ1-1, with D hard to call. The source of this sequence is a male donor with ankylosing spondylitis or in good health (not recorded which). In nucleotides, the CDR3 is TGTGCCAGTAGTATATTCGCGTTGAACACTGAAGCTTTCTTT. Amino acids: CASSIFALNTEAFF. Supplemented by reference TRBV19 and TRBJ1-1, the full variable domain reads DGGITQSPKYLFRKEGQNVTLSCEQNLNHDAMYWYRQDPGQGLRLIYYSQIVNDFQKGDIAEGYSVSREKKESFPLTVTSAQKNPTAFYLCASSIFALNTEAFFGQGTRLTVV.